This T cell receptor beta chain was observed in a study of shared clonotypes between healthy human individuals. The unsorted PBMC replicate PCRs were performed with roughly 300 ng DNA, around 29,000 T cell genomes. In the study's own analysis: Filtering differed for immunoSEQ, which gave only junction sequences without quality scores. This table comes from immunoSEQ multiplex PCR, and its TCRdb copy is limited to in-frame clones, with some not included. V, J and clone size are taken as reported in that table, and D and trimming were inferred from the DNA itself. Among 400,000 to 600,000 clones, roughly three quarters were seen once, and the ten largest hold about 13%. Donors included only healthy HIV-negative adults lacking recent acute infections or vaccinations. Caucasian adults residing in Nashville, Tennessee made up all the donors. The CDR3 is made up of 15 amino acids. V lost 0 bases to trimming and J lost 4 bases; unmatched junction nucleotides: 2. Germline V gives CDR1 SGHNT, CDR2 YYREEE (reference sequence).

This TCR was sampled from a woman in her thirties or forties in good health. Some clones in this sample may be carry-over from other donors' samples. The chain has TRBV5-4 and TRBJ2-1; the match to TRBD2 covers 9 bases. Sequencing was done on a sample of PBMCs. The CDR3 sequence is CASSLDSGGYNEQFF. For the CDR3, the DNA is TGTGCCAGCAGCTTGGATAGCGGGGGTTACAATGAGCAGTTCTTC. The variable domain in full, with the rest retrieved from reference TRBV5-4 and TRBJ2-1, is ETGVTQSPTHLIKTRGQQVTLRCSSQSGHNTVSWYQQALGQGPQFIFQYYREEENGRGNFPPRFSGLQFPNYSSELNVNALELDDSALYLCASSLDSGGYNEQFFGPGTRLTVL.